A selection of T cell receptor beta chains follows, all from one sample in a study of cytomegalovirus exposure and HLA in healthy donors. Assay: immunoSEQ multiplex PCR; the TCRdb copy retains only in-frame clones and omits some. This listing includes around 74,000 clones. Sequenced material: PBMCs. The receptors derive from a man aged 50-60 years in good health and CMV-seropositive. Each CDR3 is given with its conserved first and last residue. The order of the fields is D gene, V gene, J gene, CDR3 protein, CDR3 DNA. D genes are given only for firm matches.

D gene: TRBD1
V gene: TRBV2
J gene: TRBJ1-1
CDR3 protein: CASTPGTGALEAFF
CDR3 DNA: TGTGCCAGCACCCCCGGGACAGGGGCCCTTGAAGCTTTCTTT

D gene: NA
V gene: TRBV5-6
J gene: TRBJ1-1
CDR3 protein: CASSPGGRGNTEAFF
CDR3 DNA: TGTGCCAGCAGTCCCGGGGGACGGGGGAACACTGAAGCTTTCTTT

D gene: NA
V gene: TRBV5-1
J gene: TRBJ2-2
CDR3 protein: CASSLDRALTNTGELFF
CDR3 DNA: TGCGCCAGCAGCTTGGACAGGGCCCTTACGAACACCGGGGAGCTGTTTTTT

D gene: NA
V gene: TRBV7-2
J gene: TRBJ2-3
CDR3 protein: CASSLRRGSTDTQYF
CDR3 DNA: TGTGCCAGCAGCTTAAGACGGGGGAGCACAGATACGCAGTATTTT

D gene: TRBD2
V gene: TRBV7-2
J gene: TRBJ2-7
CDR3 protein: CASSPTSGGSYEQYF
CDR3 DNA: TGTGCCAGCAGCCCAACTAGCGGGGGATCCTACGAGCAGTACTTC

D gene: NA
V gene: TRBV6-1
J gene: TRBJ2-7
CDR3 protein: CASSVRGPYEQYF
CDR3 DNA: TGTGCCAGCAGTGTTAGGGGTCCCTACGAGCAGTACTTC

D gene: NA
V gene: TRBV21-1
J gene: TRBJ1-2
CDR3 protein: CASSRHDRGTNYGYTF
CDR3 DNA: TGTGCCAGCAGCAGACACGACAGGGGGACTAACTATGGCTACACCTTC

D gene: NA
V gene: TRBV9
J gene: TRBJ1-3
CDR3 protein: CASSVAGSDSGNTIYF
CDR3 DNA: TGTGCCAGCAGCGTCGCGGGGTCGGACTCTGGAAACACCATATATTTT

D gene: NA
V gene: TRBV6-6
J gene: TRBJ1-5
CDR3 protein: CASSYSRERGQPQHF
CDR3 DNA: TGTGCCAGCAGTTACTCCCGGGAACGAGGGCAGCCCCAGCATTTT

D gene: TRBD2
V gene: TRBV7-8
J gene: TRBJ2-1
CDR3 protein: CASSFKRGTYNEQFF
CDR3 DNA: TGTGCCAGCAGCTTTAAGCGGGGGACCTACAATGAGCAGTTCTTC

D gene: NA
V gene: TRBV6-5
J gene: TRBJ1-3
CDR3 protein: CASGAERGNTIYF
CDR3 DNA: TGTGCCAGCGGGGCCGAACGCGGAAACACCATATATTTT

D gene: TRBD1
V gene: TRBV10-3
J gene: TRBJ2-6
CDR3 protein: CAIRPGDRESSGANVLTF
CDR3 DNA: TGTGCCATTCGTCCAGGGGACAGGGAGAGCTCTGGGGCCAACGTCCTGACTTTC

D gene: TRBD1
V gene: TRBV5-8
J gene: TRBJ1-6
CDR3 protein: CASSSGTAPNSPLHF
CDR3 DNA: TGTGCCAGCAGCTCAGGGACAGCCCCGAATTCACCCCTCCACTTT

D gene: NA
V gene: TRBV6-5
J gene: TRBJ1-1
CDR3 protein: CASSLSTATEAFF
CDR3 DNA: TGTGCCAGCAGTCTCTCGACAGCCACTGAAGCTTTCTTT

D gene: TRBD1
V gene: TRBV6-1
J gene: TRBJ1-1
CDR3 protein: CASSKTEGATEAFF
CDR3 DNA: TGTGCCAGCAGCAAGACTGAGGGGGCCACTGAAGCTTTCTTT

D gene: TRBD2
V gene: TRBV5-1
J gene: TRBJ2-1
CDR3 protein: CASSLGPSGRGEQFF
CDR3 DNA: TGCGCCAGCAGCTTGGGTCCTAGCGGGAGGGGTGAGCAGTTCTTC

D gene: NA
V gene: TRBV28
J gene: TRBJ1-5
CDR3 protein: CASSLHGHYQPQHF
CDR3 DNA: TGTGCCAGCAGTTTACACGGACACTACCAGCCCCAGCATTTT

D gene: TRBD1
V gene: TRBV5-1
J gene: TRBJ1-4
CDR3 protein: CASRPGTATNEKLFF
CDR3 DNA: TGCGCCAGCAGACCTGGGACAGCAACTAATGAAAAACTGTTTTTT

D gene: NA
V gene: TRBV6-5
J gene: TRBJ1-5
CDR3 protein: CASSYSRDQPQHF
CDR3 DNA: TGTGCCAGCAGTTACTCGAGGGATCAGCCCCAGCATTTT

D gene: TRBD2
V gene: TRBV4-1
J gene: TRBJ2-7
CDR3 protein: CASSQEGGYEQYF
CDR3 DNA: TGCGCCAGCAGCCAAGAGGGGGGGTACGAGCAGTACTTC

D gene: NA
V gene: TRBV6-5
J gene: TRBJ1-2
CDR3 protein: CASSSPGDINYGYTF
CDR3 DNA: TGTGCCAGCAGCTCCCCAGGGGATATTAACTATGGCTACACCTTC

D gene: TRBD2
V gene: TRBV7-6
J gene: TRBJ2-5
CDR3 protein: CASSREGSGGTQYF
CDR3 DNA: TGTGCCAGCAGCCGGGAGGGTTCGGGAGGGACCCAGTACTTC

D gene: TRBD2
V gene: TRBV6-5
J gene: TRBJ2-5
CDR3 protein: CASSYSLREGQETQYF
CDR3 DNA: TGTGCCAGCAGTTACTCCCTTAGGGAGGGCCAAGAGACCCAGTACTTC

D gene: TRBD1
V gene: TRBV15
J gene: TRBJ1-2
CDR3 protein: CATSRDRTGGLGGYTF
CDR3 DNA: TGTGCCACCAGCAGAGACCGGACAGGGGGCTTGGGGGGCTACACCTTC